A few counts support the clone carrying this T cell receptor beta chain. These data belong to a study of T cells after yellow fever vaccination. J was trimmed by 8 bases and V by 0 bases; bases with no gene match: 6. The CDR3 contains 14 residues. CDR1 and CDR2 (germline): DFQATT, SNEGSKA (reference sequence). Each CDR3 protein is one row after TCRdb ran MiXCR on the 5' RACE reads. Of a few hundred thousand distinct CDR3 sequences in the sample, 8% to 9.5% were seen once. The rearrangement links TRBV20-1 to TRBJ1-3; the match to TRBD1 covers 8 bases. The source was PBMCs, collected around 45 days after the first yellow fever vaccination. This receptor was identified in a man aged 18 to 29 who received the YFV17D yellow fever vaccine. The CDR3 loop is CSARDPGGEDTIYF. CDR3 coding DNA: TGCAGTGCTAGAGATCCAGGGGGCGAGGACACCATATATTTT.